Following are 30 T cell receptor beta chains from one sample sequenced in a study of neurological immune-mediated disorders. TCRdb called the 5' RACE reads again in MiXCR, with one record for every CDR3 protein. Of about 41,000 distinct CDR3 sequences listed, approximately 2.4% are singletons. The sequencing sample was made of PBMCs. The origin of the receptors is a young man with multiple sclerosis.

This clonotype came up many times. The V and J genes are TRBV6-5 and TRBJ1-5; D unresolved. This CDR3 has 13 amino acids. CDR1 and CDR2 (germline): MNHEY, SVGAGI. V dropped 6 bases and J dropped 3 bases, with 9 bases sitting between them. The CDR3 here is CASSRGDNQPQHF. The CDR3 DNA sequence: TGTGCCAGCAGCCGGGGAGACAATCAGCCCCAGCATTTT.

In its sample, this clonotype was seen many times. The chain employs TRBV29-1 and TRBJ2-2, with TRBD2 matching 11 bases. The CDR3 sequence is 14 residues long. V was pared by 8 bases and J by 2 bases, with 4 bases of the junction left unmatched. Germline CDR1 SQVTM, CDR2 ANQGSEA. CDR3 DNA: TGCAGCACCGGACTAGCGGGTAACACCGGGGAGCTGTTTTTT. It codes for CSTGLAGNTGELFF.

This clonotype was observed many times. The chain carries TRBV6-5 and TRBJ2-5; unclear D gene. This CDR3 region has 12 residues. V lost 8 bases and J 2 bases, leaving 9 bases between the germline ends. The germline V gene has CDR1 MNHEY and CDR2 SVGAGI. The CDR3 DNA reads as TGTGCCAGCCGGACGGAGCAAGAGACCCAGTACTTC. Amino acid sequence: CASRTEQETQYF.

This clonotype showed up many times. The chain has TRBV9 and TRBJ2-1; D gene ambiguous. Trimming cost V 0 bases and J 8 bases, with 9 bases left between them. Germline CDR1 is SGDLS and CDR2 is YYNGEE. This CDR3 contains 13 residues. The CDR3 loop reads CASSVEVLDEQFF. The CDR3 bases are TGTGCCAGCAGCGTAGAGGTCTTGGATGAGCAGTTCTTC.

This clonotype was seen ten or more times. This chain connects TRBV20-1 to TRBJ1-4; 7 nucleotides line up with TRBD1. V trimming: 0 bases; J trimming: 8 bases; junction bases outside the gene matches: 6. Looked up from germline, CDR1 is DFQATT and CDR2 is SNEGSKA (reference sequence). There are 14 residues in the CDR3. Written as DNA, the CDR3 is TGCAGTGCTAGAGACAGGGGGGTATCAGAAAAACTGTTTTTT. This gives the protein CSARDRGVSEKLFF.

Notes on this clonotype: In this CDR3 the conserved last residue, phenylalanine or tryptophan, is missing, so a read error is likely. The chain uses TRBV4-3 and TRBJ2-7, with 7 bases aligning to TRBD2. The CDR3 has 17 amino acids. Germline V lookup: CDR1 LGHNA, CDR2 YSLEER. J was trimmed by 3 bases and V by 0 bases; bases with no gene match: 11. The CDR3 reads CASSQDHDGRKFYEQYN. In nucleotides, the CDR3 is TGCGCCAGCAGCCAAGATCATGACGGGAGGAAGTTCTACGAGCAGTACAAC.

This chain links TRBV20-1 with TRBJ2-7; no clear D gene. With 7 bases removed from V and 6 bases from J, the gap between germline ends came to 13 bases. The length of the CDR3 is 11 residues. Germline assignment: CDR1 DFQATT and CDR2 SNEGSKA (reference sequence). CDR3 sequence: CSGKGVGEQYF. The CDR3 coding sequence is TGCAGTGGGAAAGGAGTGGGCGAGCAGTACTTC.

This clonotype was seen repeatedly, ten times or more. The chain employs TRBV21-1 and TRBJ2-1; the tabulated D call, TRBD1, remains unverified against the DNA. TRBV21-1 is described as a pseudogene. This CDR3 spans 16 amino acids. Here the CDR3 reads CASSNCRDRGRNEQFF. The CDR3, as DNA: TGTGCCAGCAGCAACTGCCGGGACAGGGGTCGGAATGAGCAGTTCTTC.

This clonotype has just a few counts. The chain has TRBV5-1 and TRBJ2-4, with D tentatively TRBD2 (6 bases). CDR3 length: 17 amino acids. V gave up 0 bases and J gave up 1 base, with 14 bases separating them. The germline CDR1 and CDR2 sequences are SGHRS and YFSETQ. DNA of the CDR3: TGCGCCAGCAGCTTGGGGCAAAGGGAGGCTGCCAAAAACATTCAGTACTTC. This encodes CASSLGQREAAKNIQYF.

This clonotype was seen more than once but under ten times. A much larger clonotype is one base distant, so this may be a read error. The chain couples TRBV5-1 to TRBJ2-1; D call uncertain. The CDR3 totals 12 residues. Germline loops: CDR1 SGHRS, CDR2 YFSETQ. The CDR3: CASSLAGNAQFF. In DNA form, the CDR3 reads TGCGCCAGCAGCTTGGCCGGCAATGCGCAGTTCTTC.

The sample holds a few counts of this clonotype. V usage is TRBV5-1 and J usage is TRBJ2-1; possible D gene TRBD2, 5 bases. From germline, CDR1 is SGHRS and CDR2 YFSETQ. This CDR3 has 15 amino acids. Trimming took 2 bases from V and 0 from J, leaving 9 bases between them. The CDR3 DNA follows: TGCGCCAGCAGCTTTAGCGCCTCCTCCTACAATGAGCAGTTCTTC. This gives the protein CASSFSASSYNEQFF.

This clonotype was recorded many times. The gene calls are TRBV7-7 and TRBJ2-5, with 14 nucleotides matching TRBD2. V gave up 8 bases and J gave up 4 bases; unmatched junction bases: 0. CDR1 SSHAT and CDR2 FNYEAQ come from the germline V gene (reference sequence). This CDR3 comprises 13 residues. DNA for the CDR3: TGTGCCAGCGGACTAGCGGGGGGAGAGACCCAGTACTTC. This gives the protein CASGLAGGETQYF.

This clonotype was seen ten or more times. This sequence joins TRBV3-2 and TRBJ1-4; the table's D gene call, TRBD1, was not cross checked with the DNA. TRBV3-2 is labeled a pseudogene. CDR3 size: 14 residues. The CDR3 DNA is TGTGCCAGCAGCCAAGGGGAGAAGGGCGGAAAACTGTTTTTT. This codes for CASSQGEKGGKLFF.

This clonotype occurred a few times. The chain joins TRBV28 to TRBJ1-1; 8 bases agree with TRBD1. CDR3 length: 13 residues. Germline CDR1 and CDR2: MDHEN and SYDVKM. The CDR3 nucleotides read TGTGGGGGATCCGACAGGGGAAGGACCGAAGCTTTCTTT. As protein: CGGSDRGRTEAFF.

This clonotype was detected many times. The chain recombines TRBV5-1 with TRBJ2-1; TRBD1 matches at 9 bases. Unmatched junction bases numbered 7, after V lost 2 bases and J lost 4 bases. This CDR3 has 16 amino acids. The germline gives CDR1 SGHRS, CDR2 YFSETQ. The CDR3 bases are TGCGCCAGCAGCTTAGCCCCGGGACAGGGTTACAATGAGCAGTTCTTC. Its translation is CASSLAPGQGYNEQFF.

This chain links TRBV6-6 with TRBJ2-1; possible D gene TRBD1, 6 bases. Germline CDR1 reads MNHNY; CDR2 reads SVGAGI (reference sequence). The CDR3 consists of 16 residues. Trimming took off 6 bases at V and 13 bases at J, with 28 bases between the two ends. The CDR3 region is CASRFDDRLAKNIQFF. DNA of the CDR3: TGTGCCAGCAGATTTGACGACAGGCTAGCCAAAAACATTCAGTTCTTC.

This clonotype occurred many times. The genes are TRBV4-2 and TRBJ1-4; D uncertain. CDR3 size: 14 residues. The V end lost 0 bases, the J end lost 4 bases, and 6 bases lay between the germline ends. CDR1 and CDR2 from the germline V gene are LGHNA and YNFKEQ. The CDR3 loop is CASSQDRFNEKLFF. CDR3 nucleotide sequence: TGTGCCAGCAGCCAAGACAGGTTTAATGAAAAACTGTTTTTT.

This clonotype occurred many times. In DNA, the CDR3 is TGCAGTGCTCGAAGTGACACTCTCTCCTACGAGCAGTACTTC. Protein product: CSARSDTLSYEQYF. V usage is TRBV20-1 and J usage is TRBJ2-7, with D unclear. Trimming left V 5 bases short and J 0 bases short, with 14 bases between. Germline V gene sequence: CDR1 DFQATT, CDR2 SNEGSKA (reference sequence). This CDR3 has 14 residues.

This clonotype was detected many times. This chain joins TRBV7-2 and TRBJ2-5; TRBD1 is a possible D gene (6 bases). Germline values: CDR1 SGHTA, CDR2 FQGNSA. Trimming pared 5 bases from V and 2 bases from J, leaving 12 bases between. CDR3 size: 14 residues. The DNA for the CDR3 is TGTGCCAGCAGCCACGACAGGCTACAAGAGACCCAGTACTTC. Translating it yields CASSHDRLQETQYF. Supplemented by reference TRBV7-2 and TRBJ2-5, the full variable domain reads GAGVSQSPSNKVTEKGKDVELRCDPISGHTALYWYRQSLGQGLEFLIYFQGNSAPDKSGLPSDRFSAERTGGSVSTLTIQRTQQEDSAVYLCASSHDRLQETQYFGPGTRLLVL.

Many counts were recorded for this clonotype. The rearrangement uses TRBV5-1 and TRBJ2-5; no firm D call. Germline CDR1 SGHRS, CDR2 YFSETQ. The V end lost 4 bases, the J end lost 5 bases, and 3 bases lay between the germline ends. The CDR3 totals 10 residues. CDR3 sequence reads: CASSGETQYF. CDR3 coding DNA: TGCGCCAGCAGCGGGGAGACCCAGTACTTC.

This clonotype was counted at least ten times. The rearrangement joins TRBV11-2 to TRBJ1-1, with D perhaps matching TRBD1 (6 bases). The germline gives CDR1 SGHAT, CDR2 FQNNGV. Trimming pared 2 bases from V and 0 bases from J, leaving 7 bases between. The CDR3 sequence is 14 residues long. The CDR3 sequence is CASSLTGMNTEAFF. CDR3 DNA sequence: TGTGCCAGCAGCTTAACAGGGATGAACACTGAAGCTTTCTTT.

The chain has TRBV20-1 and TRBJ2-3; 11 bases map to TRBD1. J was trimmed by 6 bases and V by 6 bases; bases with no gene match: 8. This CDR3 contains 14 residues. From germline, CDR1 is DFQATT and CDR2 SNEGSKA (reference sequence). The CDR3 DNA reads as TGCAGTGCCGAACCCGGACAGGGGGCGGATACGCAGTATTTT. Amino acids: CSAEPGQGADTQYF.

There are many counts of this clonotype. The gene calls are TRBV6-1 and TRBJ2-2, with D possibly TRBD2 on 5 matching bases. The CDR3 runs 16 residues. The V gene's germline CDR1 is MNHNS and CDR2 SASEGT. The V end lost 6 bases, the J end lost 5 bases, and 19 bases lay between the germline ends. The CDR3, as DNA: TGTGCCAGCAGGGTGTCGAGGGCCTCCCAGACCGGGGAGCTGTTTTTT. Its protein is CASRVSRASQTGELFF.

This clonotype was recorded at least ten times. The V and J genes are TRBV20-1 and TRBJ2-1; the D is unclear. The CDR3 length is 15 residues. Per germline, CDR1 DFQATT and CDR2 SNEGSKA (reference sequence). The ends were cut back, 6 bases at V and 0 bases at J, with 15 bases in the middle. The CDR3 here is CSALRSSNSYNEQFF. The DNA for the CDR3 is TGCAGTGCCCTTCGAAGCAGCAACTCCTACAATGAGCAGTTCTTC.

This clonotype was recorded many times. J is TRBJ2-3 and V is TRBV20-1; 8 bases match TRBD2. The CDR3 contains 16 residues. Germline CDR1 DFQATT, CDR2 SNEGSKA (reference sequence). The ends lost 0 bases at V and 3 bases at J; junction bases unmatched: 8. In DNA form, the CDR3 reads TGCAGTGCTAGAGATGGACCCGGGACTAGAACAGATACGCAGTATTTT. Its translation is CSARDGPGTRTDTQYF.

This clonotype has at least ten counts. V and J are TRBV27 and TRBJ2-3, with D maybe TRBD2 (5 bases). The V gene's germline CDR1 is MNHEY and CDR2 SMNVEV (reference sequence). This CDR3 region has 13 residues. The V end was cut by 6 bases, the J end by 6 bases, with 13 bases between. As DNA, the CDR3 is TGTGCCAGCAGGGAGCGGACCAGGGATACGCAGTATTTT. Translation: CASRERTRDTQYF.

The chain has TRBV10-2 and TRBJ2-1, with D maybe TRBD1 (6 bases). The CDR3 runs to 13 residues. V gave up 6 bases and J gave up 3 bases, with 9 bases separating them. The germline CDR1 and CDR2 sequences are WSHSY and SAAADI. CDR3 residues: CASRNRDYNEQFF. CDR3 sequence (DNA): TGCGCCAGCAGGAACAGGGACTACAATGAGCAGTTCTTC.

This clonotype was picked up many times. The chain joins TRBV29-1 to TRBJ2-1; 14 bases fit TRBD2. Trimming took 7 bases from V and 7 from J; bases not matched to a gene: 6. The CDR3 is 14 residues long. The V gene's germline CDR1 is SQVTM and CDR2 ANQGSEA. Here the CDR3 DNA reads TGCAGCGCCCGACTAGCGGGGGGGCTAAATGAGCAGTTCTTC. Encoded protein: CSARLAGGLNEQFF.

A note on this clonotype: This may be a read error, as it is one base from a much larger clone. This rearrangement joins TRBV3-1 to TRBJ1-2; D not certain. This CDR3 is 14 amino acids long. In germline, CDR1 is LGHDT, CDR2 YNNKEL (reference sequence). With 2 bases removed from V and 3 bases from J, the gap between germline ends came to 10 bases. For the CDR3, the DNA is TGTGCCAGCAGCCAACTAAAGATCCACTATGGCTACACCTTC. Encoded protein: CASSQLKIHYGYTF.

A word on this clonotype: A much larger clone differs by one base, so this may be a read error. The chain recombines TRBV20-1 with TRBJ2-3, with no clear D. Germline V gives CDR1 DFQATT, CDR2 SNEGSKA (reference sequence). The ends were cut back, 7 bases at V and 5 bases at J, with 10 bases in the middle. The CDR3 totals 11 residues. Here the CDR3 DNA reads TGCAGTGTCAAGGGAATAGATACGCAGTATTTT. Translation gives CSVKGIDTQYF.